The T cell receptor beta chain under discussion was sequenced for a study of beta chain features in type 1 diabetes. Sequencing targeted expressed TCRB transcripts, as all isolated RNA had been reverse transcribed. Only in-frame clones appear in the TCRdb table, and some are missing; sequencing was by immunoSEQ multiplex PCR. The sample yields 200,000 to 300,000 clones, approximately 15% seen once. A note on this clone: Its specificity is unknown.

Overall study results and limits: Any HLA type influence on TCRB rearrangement was left unresolved here. Patients with Type 1 diabetes showed moderately but significantly shorter TCRB CDR3s in all four CD4+ subsets.

V lost 1 base and J lost 1, with 5 bases in between. The CDR3 is 14 amino acids. Germline V CDR1 and CDR2: SGHRS, YFSETQ. Source material: naive CD4+ T cells from blood. This clonotype was sampled from a man aged 25 to 40 with type 1 diabetes. The rearrangement joins TRBV5-1 to TRBJ2-2; D is unclear. The CDR3 nucleotides read TGCGCCAGCAGCTTGATCAGGAACACCGGGGAGCTGTTTTTT. Translation: CASSLIRNTGELFF.